One sample yielded the 9 T cell receptor beta chains listed below, sequenced in a study of shared clonotypes between healthy human individuals. Produced via immunoSEQ multiplex PCR; TCRdb's table is partial and in-frame only. The table has roughly 2.1 million clones, roughly 91% seen once; the top ten hold more than 1.5%. Cells designated naive CD8 were CD45RO-negative and were positively selected for CCR7, with terminally differentiated effector memory CD45RA+ cells excluded. Material: naive CD8+ T cells from PBMCs. The receptors originated from a man between 18 and 29 years old in good health. Some clones in this sample may be carry-over from other donors' samples.

The chain employs TRBV30 and TRBJ2-1; TRBD1 aligns across 8 bases. With 2 bases clipped from V and 5 bases from J, the junction kept 17 bases outside the gene matches. Per the germline V gene, CDR1 is GTSNPN and CDR2 is SVGIG (reference sequence). The CDR3 sequence is 18 residues long. CDR3 in amino acids: CAWSPYPWTGLINNEQFF. The CDR3 DNA is TGTGCCTGGAGTCCATACCCGTGGACAGGGCTAATTAACAATGAGCAGTTCTTC.

The chain combines TRBV5-1 with TRBJ2-2; D is ambiguous. CDR1 is SGHRS, CDR2 YFSETQ, per germline. Trimming took 2 bases from V and 6 from J, leaving 2 bases between them. The CDR3 spans 11 residues. CDR3 loop: CASSFPGELFF. CDR3 coding DNA: TGCGCCAGCAGCTTCCCCGGGGAGCTGTTTTTT.

Note on this clone: Other DNA sequences in the sample encode the same CDR3. The chain combines TRBV6-5 with TRBJ2-7; the D gene is possibly TRBD1 (6 bases). This CDR3 is 14 amino acids long. Trimming took off 2 bases at V and 3 bases at J, with 11 bases between the two ends. Germline V gene sequence: CDR1 MNHEY, CDR2 SVGAGI. The CDR3 is CASSYATGNYEQYF. DNA for the CDR3: TGTGCCAGCAGTTACGCGACAGGCAACTACGAGCAGTACTTC.

J is TRBJ2-2 and V is TRBV7-6, with 11 bases lining up with TRBD2. J gave up 1 base and V 1 base, and 5 bases lay outside the gene matches. The germline V gene has CDR1 SGHVS and CDR2 FNYEAQ. The CDR3 consists of 18 residues. In DNA, the CDR3 is TGTGCCAGCAGCTTAGGCTCCGGACTAGCGGGGAACACCGGGGAGCTGTTTTTT. Protein sequence: CASSLGSGLAGNTGELFF.

This chain joins TRBV7-9 and TRBJ2-1; 9 nucleotides line up with TRBD2. The CDR3 consists of 17 residues. Germline values: CDR1 SEHNR, CDR2 FQNEAQ (reference sequence). The V segment lost 5 bases and the J segment 0 bases; nucleotides outside the gene matches: 8. Written as DNA, the CDR3 is TGTGCCAGCAGCCTCGGCCATAGCGGGAGCTCCTACAATGAGCAGTTCTTC. This translates into CASSLGHSGSSYNEQFF.

The rearrangement joins TRBV7-9 to TRBJ2-1, with D possibly being TRBD2 (6 bases). The CDR3 is 15 residues long. V was shortened by 1 base and J by 7 bases, with 14 bases between the two germline ends. Germline-derived CDR1 and CDR2 are SEHNR and FQNEAQ (reference sequence). In DNA form, the CDR3 reads TGTGCCAGCAGCTTAGGAGAGGGACTCAAGAATGAGCAGTTCTTC. This sequence encodes CASSLGEGLKNEQFF.

This chain uses TRBV30 with TRBJ2-1; no clear D. In germline, CDR1 is GTSNPN, CDR2 SVGIG (reference sequence). This CDR3 spans 11 amino acids. The ends were cut back, 2 bases at V and 7 bases at J, with 6 bases in the middle. The CDR3 spells CAWSYDNEQFF. The CDR3 DNA reads as TGTGCCTGGAGTTATGATAATGAGCAGTTCTTC.

J is TRBJ1-2 and V is TRBV4-3; D unresolved. CDR1 and CDR2 from the germline V gene are LGHNA and YSLEER. The V and J ends lost 0 bases and 1 base respectively, with 9 bases between them. The length of the CDR3 is 15 residues. CDR3 region: CASSQDQTSNYGYTF. CDR3 DNA: TGCGCCAGCAGCCAAGATCAAACGAGTAACTATGGCTACACCTTC.

The V call is TRBV4-1, the J call TRBJ2-7, with TRBD1 matching over 9 bases. Germline V gives CDR1 MGHRA, CDR2 YSYEKL. This CDR3 is built from 17 residues. With V trimmed by 0 bases and J by 4 bases, 10 bases remained unmatched. The CDR3 loop reads CASSQDPSGQGRYEQYF. In nucleotides, the CDR3 is TGCGCCAGCAGCCAAGATCCTTCAGGACAGGGGCGATACGAGCAGTACTTC.